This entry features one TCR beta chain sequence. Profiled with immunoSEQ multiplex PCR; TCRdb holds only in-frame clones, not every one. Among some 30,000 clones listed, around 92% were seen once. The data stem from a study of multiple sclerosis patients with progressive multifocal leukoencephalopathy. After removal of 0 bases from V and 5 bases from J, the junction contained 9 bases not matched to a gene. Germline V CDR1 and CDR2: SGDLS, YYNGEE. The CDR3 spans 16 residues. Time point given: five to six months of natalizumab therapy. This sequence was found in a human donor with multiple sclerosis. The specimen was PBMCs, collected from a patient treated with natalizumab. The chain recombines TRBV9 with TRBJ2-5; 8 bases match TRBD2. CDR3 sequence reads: CASSVESGGADETQYF. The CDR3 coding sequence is TGTGCCAGCAGCGTAGAATCGGGAGGGGCGGACGAGACCCAGTACTTC. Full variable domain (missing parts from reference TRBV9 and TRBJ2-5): DSGVTQTPKHLITATGQRVTLRCSPRSGDLSVYWYQQSLDQGLQFLIQYYNGEERAKGNILERFSAQQFPDLHSELNLSSLELGDSALYFCASSVESGGADETQYFGPGTRLLVL.